One TCR beta chain is described in this entry. The data derive from a study of shared clonotypes between healthy human individuals. Per the original methods: ImmunoSEQ output held junction-only sequences without quality scores, so filtering differed. Generated by immunoSEQ multiplex PCR, the TCRdb table keeps only in-frame clones and is missing some. D and trimming were read from the DNA, whereas the V and J calls and clone size are those reported in that table. The repertoire holds about 450,000 clones, with 70% to 80% as singletons. Germline V lookup: CDR1 DFQATT, CDR2 SNEGSKA (reference sequence). The V end was cut by 3 bases, the J end by 3 bases, with 5 bases between. The CDR3 loop spans 11 amino acids.

The sample was PBMCs. This TCR derives from a woman aged 40-49 years in good health. Some clones in this sample may be carry-over from other donors' samples. This chain joins TRBV20-1 and TRBJ1-1, with D unclear. The CDR3 nucleotides are TGCAGTGCTAGCTTGCACACTGAAGCTTTCTTT. It is translated as CSASLHTEAFF.